This T cell receptor beta chain comes out of a study of OX40 agonist ivuxolimab in advanced cancers. With regard to the full study: Ivuxolimab was a fully human IgG2 agonistic monoclonal antibody targeting the costimulatory receptor OX40 (CD134). Intravenous ivuxolimab was administered to patients every 2 weeks at six dose levels: 0.01, 0.1, 0.3, 1.5, 3 and 10 mg/kg. Of the roughly 53 patients in dose escalation, 19 had hepatocellular carcinoma, around 15 had melanoma, 9 had renal cell carcinoma and 9 had head and neck cancer. The dose-escalation cohort was 82.7% male with a mean age of around 64 years, ranging from 23 to 79. Patients were allowed to have had prior anti-PD-1, anti-PD-L1 or anti-CTLA-4 therapy, and around 43% of the dose-escalation patients had been treated with checkpoint inhibitors. Partial responses were achieved by three dose-escalation patients, of whom one had hepatocellular carcinoma and two had cutaneous melanoma. Peripheral TCRbeta sequencing aimed to test whether ivuxolimab altered TCR sequence diversity and caused clonal T-cell expansion. The paper covers the monotherapy dose-escalation part of the phase I ivuxolimab trial, which included N ≈ 54 patients. Paper-wide results and their limitations: The antigen specificity of the clonally expanded peripheral T cells was not determined. On average, CD8+ T cells showed more expanded clones than CD4+ T cells after ivuxolimab. At doses of 0.1 to 3.0 mg/kg, clonal expansion of both CD4+ and CD8+ T cells in blood was seen between baseline and week 6. Low levels of normalized T-cell clonal expansion were also shown by some nonresponding patients. In partial responders in the 0.1-3.0 mg/kg groups, normalized peripheral clonal expansion was found to be among the lowest, especially among CD8+ T cells.

To sequence the TCRbeta CDR3 region, genomic DNA was isolated from the sorted cells. TCRbeta CDR3 regions were sequenced using the immunoSEQ Assay. Imported from immuneACCESS, the table was reduced by TCRdb to in-frame sequences with V and J called. These copies leave out some clones; in studies compared against another copy, an unresolved V gene accounts for under half, and the cause of the remainder is not known. This sample has under 75,000 clones in its table, and approximately 91% of those were observed once. The leading ten clones occupy approximately 25% of the sample. Patients with autoimmune disease history or receiving systemic immunosuppression were excluded from the trial. In every dose cohort, peripheral blood was drawn for TCR sequencing at baseline, cycle 4 day 1, and cycle 7 day 1. Samples were obtained from an open-label, multicenter, first-in-human phase I dose-escalation trial of ivuxolimab. Adults with locally advanced or metastatic melanoma, renal cell carcinoma, hepatocellular carcinoma or head and neck squamous cell carcinoma were enrolled in the trial. Before TCR sequencing, CD4+ T cells and CD8+ T cells were sorted from peripheral blood as separate populations.

Sequences LGHNA (CDR1) and YNFKEQ (CDR2) are obtained from the germline V gene. V ends up 7 bases short and J 1 base short, with an unmatched junction base count of 16. The CDR3, cysteine through phenylalanine, is 18 amino acids long. Kept here is only the CDR3 DNA, which spans 54 bases and is read in frame from base 1. Notes on this clone: No cognate antigen has been identified for it. No much larger clonotype is one base removed from it; base qualities were not supplied.

Rearrangement joined TRBV4-2 to TRBJ2-5; 9 middle bases align to TRBD1. This TCR derives from an adult with an advanced solid tumor such as melanoma, head and neck, liver or kidney cancer. The sample in question was CD4+ or CD8+ T cells sorted from blood, obtained in a trial of the OX40 agonist ivuxolimab. The encoded CDR3 is CASTAGQGTYPTQETQYF. The base sequence is TGTGCCAGCACCGCCGGACAGGGGACATATCCTACCCAAGAGACCCAGTACTTC.